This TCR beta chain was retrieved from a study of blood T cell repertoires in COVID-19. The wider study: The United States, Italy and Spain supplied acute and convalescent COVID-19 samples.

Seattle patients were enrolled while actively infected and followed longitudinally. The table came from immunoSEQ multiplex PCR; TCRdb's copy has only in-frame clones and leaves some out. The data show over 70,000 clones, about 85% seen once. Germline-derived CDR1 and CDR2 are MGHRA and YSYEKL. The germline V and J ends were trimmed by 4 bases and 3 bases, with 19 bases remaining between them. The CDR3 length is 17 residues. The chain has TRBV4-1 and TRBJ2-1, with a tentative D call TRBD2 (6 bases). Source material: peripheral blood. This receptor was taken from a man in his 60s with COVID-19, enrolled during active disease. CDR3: CASSLYDTGTDYNEQFF. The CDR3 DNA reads TGCGCCAGCAGCCTATATGACACCGGGACTGACTACAATGAGCAGTTCTTC.